These T cell receptor beta chains were read from a single sample in a study of T cells expressing NK-cell markers. From the 5' RACE reads, TCRdb lists one entry per CDR3 protein and no DNA. The table for this sample gives around 3,300 distinct CDR3 sequences. Sequenced sample: blood T cells: a sorted CD56 or NKG2C T cell subset, CD4+ or CD8+ T cells, or bulk PBMC T cells (not recorded which). The receptors were sampled from a man aged 18-70 years in good health. CDR3s include the opening cysteine and the closing phenylalanine or tryptophan. Each record gives: CDR3 protein, clone size, V gene, J gene. Clone size, where shown, is once, few, many, or a class for clones that have expanded.

CDR3: CARSKRTGSTDTQYF; size: .; V: TRBV6-2/TRBV6-3; J: TRBJ2-3
CDR3: CASSPISQETQYF; size: .; V: TRBV18; J: TRBJ2-5
CDR3: CSASGPNSPLHF; size: .; V: TRBV20-1; J: TRBJ1-6
CDR3: CASSLGTVTDTQYF; size: .; V: TRBV11-2; J: TRBJ2-3
CDR3: CASSMEGRAGELFF; size: .; V: TRBV19; J: TRBJ2-2
CDR3: CSAGQMGQASLTYEQYF; size: .; V: TRBV20-1; J: TRBJ2-7
CDR3: CSAGRGIETQYF; size: .; V: TRBV20-1; J: TRBJ2-5
CDR3: CASSQDYRPAYEQYF; size: .; V: TRBV14; J: TRBJ2-7
CDR3: CASSRGRHGYEQYF; size: .; V: TRBV4-3; J: TRBJ2-7
CDR3: CASSFGDRGLKDNQPQHF; size: .; V: TRBV28; J: TRBJ1-5
CDR3: CASSITALGGTDTQYF; size: .; V: TRBV5-1; J: TRBJ2-3
CDR3: CASSSPPGRRAFAKNIQYF; size: .; V: TRBV11-2; J: TRBJ2-4
CDR3: CASSLGEAEAFF; size: .; V: TRBV7-9; J: TRBJ1-1
CDR3: CSAPRPGGTYEQYF; size: .; V: TRBV20-1; J: TRBJ2-7
CDR3: CASSQDRAGYEQYF; size: .; V: TRBV3-1; J: TRBJ2-7
CDR3: CATSDPDSGVGAYNEQFF; size: .; V: TRBV24-1; J: TRBJ2-1
CDR3: CASSYSPYEQYF; size: .; V: TRBV6-5; J: TRBJ2-7
CDR3: CASSLVWGYSGNTIYF; size: .; V: TRBV7-9; J: TRBJ1-3
CDR3: CASSLDPTSGGYNEQFF; size: .; V: TRBV5-1; J: TRBJ2-1
CDR3: CASSYSREVETQYF; size: .; V: TRBV6-2/TRBV6-3; J: TRBJ2-5
CDR3: CASGAGRGYEQYF; size: .; V: TRBV27; J: TRBJ2-7
CDR3: CSVPGGRFYNEQFF; size: .; V: TRBV29-1; J: TRBJ2-1
CDR3: CASSETTMQYGYTF; size: .; V: TRBV10-2; J: TRBJ1-2
CDR3: CASGTDRGSQYF; size: .; V: TRBV12-5; J: TRBJ2-5
CDR3: CASSLLQGWTENYGYTF; size: .; V: TRBV27; J: TRBJ1-2
CDR3: CASSYSKQNSYEQYF; size: .; V: TRBV6-5; J: TRBJ2-7
CDR3: CASSPPISRASGRGRPYNEQFF; size: .; V: TRBV18; J: TRBJ2-1
CDR3: CARGLAGGFHQETQYF; size: .; V: TRBV2; J: TRBJ2-5
CDR3: CASRETGGAGSPLHF; size: .; V: TRBV12-3/TRBV12-4; J: TRBJ1-6
CDR3: CASRNLRGTPGEQYF; size: .; V: TRBV4-1; J: TRBJ2-7
CDR3: CASSPQVDTKTEKAFF; size: .; V: TRBV7-8; J: TRBJ1-1
CDR3: CASSKRRTLANTGELFF; size: .; V: TRBV19; J: TRBJ2-2
CDR3: CASSLSGELLSGANVLTF; size: .; V: TRBV5-1; J: TRBJ2-6
CDR3: CSARDPGGMRSGELFF; size: .; V: TRBV20-1; J: TRBJ2-2
CDR3: CASSYEALSHNQPQHF; size: .; V: TRBV12-3/TRBV12-4; J: TRBJ1-5
CDR3: CATSRDRNTEAFF; size: .; V: TRBV15; J: TRBJ1-1
CDR3: CASSSGLYPYEQYF; size: .; V: TRBV18; J: TRBJ2-7
CDR3: CASSERQGPSRGYTF; size: .; V: TRBV14; J: TRBJ1-2
CDR3: CASSSSVEKTQYF; size: .; V: TRBV12-3/TRBV12-4; J: TRBJ2-5
CDR3: CASSLARNTEAFF; size: .; V: TRBV5-1; J: TRBJ1-1
CDR3: CATSAPSAGGRYNEQFF; size: medium-sized; V: TRBV24-1; J: TRBJ2-1
CDR3: CASSLRRGSAYEQYF; size: .; V: TRBV7-2; J: TRBJ2-7
CDR3: CASSWAIRPTEAFF; size: .; V: TRBV12-3/TRBV12-4; J: TRBJ1-1
CDR3: CASSPATKGYYGYTF; size: .; V: TRBV11-2; J: TRBJ1-2
CDR3: CASSLLETGNDEQYF; size: .; V: TRBV28; J: TRBJ2-7
CDR3: CASSSGLAGGNEQFF; size: .; V: TRBV12-3/TRBV12-4; J: TRBJ2-1